These 2 T cell receptor beta chains came from one sample sequenced in a study. Treg sorting used a CD4+CD25+CD127-/low gate. TCRdb analysed the 5' RACE reads with MiXCR anew, one entry per CDR3 protein. The sample contains 40,000 to 55,000 distinct CDR3 sequences, 22% of which appear only once. The specimen sequenced was Tregs sorted from a lymph node. These receptors were taken from a female donor with breast cancer.

This clonotype was seen a few times. The genes are TRBV13 and TRBJ2-7, with 9 bases lining up with TRBD2. The V segment lost 4 bases and the J segment 2 bases; nucleotides outside the gene matches: 9. This CDR3 contains 16 residues. Germline lookup yields CDR1 PRHDT and CDR2 FYEKMQ (reference sequence). CDR3 in amino acids: CASSSTEGGRAYEQYF. The CDR3 nucleotides read TGTGCCAGCAGCTCGACCGAGGGCGGGAGGGCCTACGAGCAGTACTTC.

This clonotype appeared a few times. This chain connects TRBV5-1 to TRBJ2-1; TRBD2 matches at 10 bases. V shed 4 bases and J 8 bases; nucleotides not matched to a gene: 9. Germline V lookup: CDR1 SGHRS, CDR2 YFSETQ. The CDR3 totals 15 residues. This CDR3 is CASSPRLAGEDEQFF. The CDR3 nucleotides read TGCGCCAGCAGCCCCCGGCTAGCGGGAGAGGATGAGCAGTTCTTC.